The next 6 T cell receptor beta chains were all read from a single sample in a study of blood T cell repertoires in COVID-19. The assay was immunoSEQ multiplex PCR, and TCRdb's table has in-frame clones only and misses some. This sample has 350,000 to 450,000 clones, with roughly nine tenths found just once. Sequencing used peripheral blood. Receptor source: a man in his forties with acute or convalescent COVID-19.

This clone appeared once. The chain joins TRBV6-5 to TRBJ2-1; 11 bases align to TRBD2. V shed 2 bases, J shed 12 bases, and the junction held 6 bases outside the gene matches. The CDR3 totals 14 residues. CDR1 is MNHEY, CDR2 SVGAGI, per germline. The CDR3 is CASSYLAGGTRQFF. For the CDR3, the DNA is TGTGCCAGCAGTTACCTAGCGGGGGGTACCCGGCAGTTCTTC.

The CDR3 DNA reads TGTGCCAGCAGCAAACTAGGGGGAGCCGGGGAGCTGTTTTTT. Translated: CASSKLGGAGELFF. This sequence joins TRBV11-2 and TRBJ2-2; maybe TRBD1 (6 bases). CDR1 and CDR2 from the germline V gene are SGHAT and FQNNGV. CDR3 size: 14 residues. Trimming took off 5 bases at V and 6 bases at J, with 13 bases between the two ends.

This sequence joins TRBV6-5 and TRBJ1-2; D gene ambiguous. The CDR3 contains 12 residues. In germline, CDR1 is MNHEY, CDR2 SVGAGI. The V end lost 7 bases, the J end lost 6 bases, and 12 bases lay between the germline ends. CDR3 amino acids: CASMLAGNGYTF. The CDR3 coding sequence is TGTGCCAGCATGCTGGCCGGGAATGGCTACACCTTC.

This clone appeared a single time. The chain employs TRBV2 and TRBJ2-2, with D possibly matching TRBD1 (6 bases). The V gene lost 3 bases and the J gene lost 1 base, with 18 bases spanning the gap. Germline CDR1 is SNHLY and CDR2 is FYNNEI. The CDR3 has 18 residues. CDR3 residues: CASSDWFSEQGNTGELFF. CDR3 bases: TGTGCCAGCAGTGATTGGTTCAGTGAACAGGGGAACACCGGGGAGCTGTTTTTT.

This sequence joins TRBV7-9 and TRBJ2-7; tentatively, D is TRBD2 (6 bases). With 0 bases removed from V and 5 bases from J, the gap between germline ends came to 11 bases. Germline values: CDR1 SEHNR, CDR2 FQNEAQ (reference sequence). This CDR3 comprises 14 residues. CDR3 in DNA: TGTGCCAGCAGCTTAGCCGGGGGTACCCACGAGCAGTACTTC. Amino acid sequence: CASSLAGGTHEQYF.

V gene TRBV19 combines with J gene TRBJ2-2; D is perhaps TRBD2 (6 bases). The CDR3 runs 15 residues. CDR1 and CDR2 (germline): LNHDA, SQIVND (reference sequence). Trimming cost V 7 bases and J 4 bases, with 16 bases left between them. Here the CDR3 reads CASIGAGRSTGELFF. DNA for the CDR3: TGTGCCAGTATAGGAGCAGGGAGGTCCACCGGGGAGCTGTTTTTT.